This T cell receptor (beta chain) was captured in a study of beta chain features in type 1 diabetes. Study results and limitations: Type 1 diabetes patients showed a moderate but significant shortening of TCRB CDR3s in all four CD4+ subsets.

The authors reverse transcribed all of the isolated RNA, so sequencing captured expressed TCRB transcripts. Sequencing used immunoSEQ multiplex PCR; TCRdb keeps in-frame clones, though not all of them. The sample has a few hundred thousand clones; approximately 12% are singletons. This clone was recorded a few times. Its cognate antigen is unknown. The TCR comes from a woman younger than 30 with type 1 diabetes. Material: naive CD4+ T cells from blood.

The CDR3 DNA follows: TGTGCCAGCAGCTACGACGGGACCTACAATGAGCAGTTCTTC. It translates to CASSYDGTYNEQFF. The rearrangement links TRBV7-3 to TRBJ2-1, with D tentatively TRBD2 (5 bases). This CDR3 contains 14 residues. Trimming took 4 bases from V and 2 from J, leaving 9 bases between them. Germline V CDR1 and CDR2: SGHTA, FQGTGA. The variable domain in full, with the rest retrieved from reference TRBV7-3 and TRBJ2-1, is GAGVSQTPSNKVTEKGKYVELRCDPISGHTALYWYRQSLGQGPEFLIYFQGTGAADDSGLPNDRFFAVRPEGSVSTLKIQRTERGDSAVYLCASSYDGTYNEQFFGPGTRLTVL.